Following are 29 T cell receptor beta chains from one sample sequenced in a study of blood T cells in healthy people across ages. Then a second PCR, running roughly 7 to 11 cycles, was carried out with a sample-barcoded 5' primer and a J-beta primer mix. MiXCR was run by TCRdb on the 5' RACE reads, yielding one entry per CDR3 protein. The top ten hold approximately 14% of the sample, which has hundreds of thousands of distinct CDR3 sequences, about 28% seen once. What was sequenced was blood. These receptors were collected from an elderly woman in good health.

This clonotype was recorded many times. The CDR3 region is CSARGRARDTQYF. Here the CDR3 DNA reads TGCAGTGCTAGAGGGAGGGCCAGAGATACGCAGTATTTT. The genes are TRBV20-1 and TRBJ2-3; a weak D match, TRBD2 (6 bases). CDR1 and CDR2 (germline): DFQATT, SNEGSKA (reference sequence). The CDR3 runs to 13 residues. V lost 1 base and J 5 bases, leaving 10 bases between the germline ends.

A remark on this clonotype: This may be a read error: a much more frequent sequence differs by one nucleotide. The chain combines TRBV12-3 or TRBV12-4 with TRBJ1-2; D ambiguous. The CDR3 spans 14 residues. The CDR3, as DNA: TGTGCCAGCAGCCCTTCCGTAGCTAACTATGGCTGCACCTTC. Translated, it gives CASSPSVANYGCTF.

This clonotype was detected ten times or more. V gene TRBV7-2 combines with J gene TRBJ2-5; possibly TRBD1 for D (6 bases). This CDR3 is 14 amino acids long. Germline CDR1 and CDR2: SGHTA and FQGNSA. V lost 1 base and J 5 bases, leaving 11 bases between the germline ends. The CDR3 is CASSLGGPPETQYF. CDR3 bases: TGTGCCAGCAGCTTAGGGGGGCCTCCGGAGACCCAGTACTTC.

Ten or more counts support this clonotype. This chain links TRBV10-3 with TRBJ2-5, with 8 bases matching TRBD2. The CDR3 length is 13 residues. Germline loops: CDR1 ENHRY, CDR2 SYGVKD. V was pared by 4 bases and J by 5 bases, with 3 bases of the junction left unmatched. The CDR3 DNA sequence: TGTGCCATCAGTGCGGGACTAGTGGAGACCCAGTACTTC. This encodes CAISAGLVETQYF.

This clonotype was picked up many times. The chain is built from TRBV12-3 or TRBV12-4 and TRBJ2-3; unclear D gene. Trimming took 3 bases from V and 0 from J, leaving 7 bases between them. CDR3 length: 14 residues. CDR3 in DNA: TGTGCCAGCAGTTTTCGGGTCAGCACAGATACGCAGTATTTT. This encodes CASSFRVSTDTQYF.

A few counts support this clonotype. V is TRBV13 and J is TRBJ2-7; 16 nucleotides align to TRBD2. CDR1 is PRHDT, CDR2 FYEKMQ, per germline (reference sequence). The CDR3 sequence is 17 residues long. V lost 3 bases to trimming and J lost 7 bases; unmatched junction nucleotides: 9. The CDR3 sequence is CASSFYGTSGGAKEQYF. CDR3 sequence (DNA): TGTGCCAGCAGCTTCTACGGGACTAGCGGGGGGGCGAAGGAGCAGTACTTC.

On this clonotype: This sequence may be a read error, since a much larger clone differs from it by one base. CDR3 DNA sequence: TGCAGCGTTGAAGATCCCGGGGGAAAGGAGCAGTTCTTC. Translation gives CSVEDPGGKEQFF. The J gene is TRBJ2-1, the V gene TRBV29-1; maybe TRBD2 (6 bases). The ends were cut back, 0 bases at V and 10 bases at J, with 13 bases in the middle. Germline loops: CDR1 SQVTM, CDR2 ANQGSEA. The CDR3 is made up of 13 amino acids.

The chain uses TRBV4-1 and TRBJ2-1; 7 nucleotides line up with TRBD1. The germline gives CDR1 MGHRA, CDR2 YSYEKL. This CDR3 has 17 residues. The V segment lost 3 bases and the J segment 7 bases; nucleotides outside the gene matches: 15. CDR3 DNA sequence: TGCGCCAGCAGCCAGGTACAGGGGATGGGGACCCGGAATGAGCAGTTCTTC. Residues: CASSQVQGMGTRNEQFF.

This clonotype showed up many times. V and J are TRBV9 and TRBJ2-7; TRBD1 matches 7 bases. From germline, CDR1 is SGDLS and CDR2 YYNGEE. Unmatched junction bases numbered 16, after V lost 3 bases and J lost 7 bases. This CDR3 is built from 16 residues. CDR3: CASSAEGQARFGEQYF. The CDR3 DNA reads as TGTGCCAGCAGCGCCGAAGGACAGGCACGCTTTGGGGAGCAGTACTTC.

The table lists this clonotype with many counts. The V and J genes are TRBV4-1 and TRBJ2-7, with TRBD1 matching over 7 bases. In germline, CDR1 is MGHRA, CDR2 YSYEKL. The CDR3 runs to 18 residues. V gave up 1 base and J gave up 0 bases; unmatched junction bases: 12. For the CDR3, the DNA is TGCGCCAGCAGCCAAGTAGTTTCATCCGGGACAGTCTCCTACGAGCAGTACTTC. Amino acid sequence: CASSQVVSSGTVSYEQYF.

Worth noting for this clonotype: A read error may produce the germline difference seen at one junction end. The chain recombines TRBV7-3 with TRBJ2-1; no reliable D call. Germline V gene data show CDR1 as SGHTA and CDR2 as FQGTGA. CDR3 size: 17 residues. CDR3: CACSLIADPGAYNEQFF. CDR3 DNA: TGTGCCTGCAGCTTAATAGCCGACCCGGGCGCCTACAATGAGCAGTTCTTC.

The chain is built from TRBV5-1 and TRBJ1-5, with 8 bases lining up with TRBD1. CDR3 length: 15 residues. Germline lookup yields CDR1 SGHRS and CDR2 YFSETQ. The J segment lost 6 bases and the V segment lost 3 bases, leaving 8 bases of the junction unmatched. The CDR3 is CASSWDGQGGQPQHF. In DNA form, the CDR3 reads TGCGCCAGCAGCTGGGATGGACAGGGTGGTCAGCCCCAGCATTTT.

The chain has TRBV7-9 and TRBJ1-2; maybe TRBD1 (5 bases). The CDR3 is 14 amino acids. V was cut by 3 bases and J by 4 bases, with 12 bases left in between. Germline V gene sequence: CDR1 SEHNR, CDR2 FQNEAQ (reference sequence). The CDR3 bases are TGTGCCAGCAGCTTGACGACAGAAATCTATGGCTACACCTTC. Its translation: CASSLTTEIYGYTF.

There are a few counts of this clonotype. The chain combines TRBV7-2 with TRBJ2-4, with D uncertain. With 3 bases removed from V and 0 bases from J, the gap between germline ends came to 9 bases. There are 15 residues in the CDR3. Germline-derived CDR1 and CDR2 are SGHTA and FQGNSA. The CDR3 DNA follows: TGTGCCAGCAGCTTTACTCATGGAGCCAAAAACATTCAGTACTTC. Its translation is CASSFTHGAKNIQYF.

In its sample, this clonotype was seen a few times. The gene calls are TRBV19 and TRBJ2-1; TRBD1 aligns across 8 bases. Per the germline V gene, CDR1 is LNHDA and CDR2 is SQIVND (reference sequence). This CDR3 spans 15 amino acids. With V trimmed by 4 bases and J by 9 bases, 11 bases remained unmatched. The CDR3 sequence: CASSRTGSGSGEQFF. The CDR3, as DNA: TGTGCCAGTAGTAGGACAGGGTCGGGGTCGGGTGAGCAGTTCTTC.

Many counts were recorded for this clonotype. This chain links TRBV15 with TRBJ2-3; the match to TRBD2 covers 12 bases. Germline V gene lookup returns CDR1 LNHNV and CDR2 YYDKDF (reference sequence). This CDR3 spans 19 amino acids. J was trimmed by 0 bases and V by 0 bases; bases with no gene match: 7. The CDR3 here is CATSRDPASGGVSTDTQYF. The CDR3 DNA reads as TGTGCCACCAGCAGAGATCCGGCTAGCGGGGGGGTTAGCACAGATACGCAGTATTTT.

This clonotype was seen at least ten times. The chain has TRBV20-1 and TRBJ2-4, with a tentative D call TRBD2 (7 bases). Germline V lookup: CDR1 DFQATT, CDR2 SNEGSKA (reference sequence). V lost 3 bases, J lost 1 base, and 13 bases lay in between. This CDR3 spans 15 amino acids. CDR3 sequence: CSASAGGGAKNIQYF. CDR3 DNA sequence: TGCAGTGCTAGCGCTGGGGGGGGCGCCAAAAACATTCAGTACTTC.

As to this clonotype: Given a much more abundant clone one base away, this may be a read error. The J gene is TRBJ2-5, the V gene TRBV5-5; D may be TRBD1 (7 bases). Germline V lookup: CDR1 SGHKS, CDR2 YYEKEE (reference sequence). V lost 4 bases, J lost 11 bases, and 18 bases lay in between. The CDR3 is 13 amino acids. The CDR3 region has the DNA TGTGCCAGCAGCGTGGGGGGACAGTACGGGCAGTACTTC. Translation gives CASSVGGQYGQYF.

The chain is built from TRBV6-5 and TRBJ1-2, with D possibly TRBD1 on 6 matching bases. The CDR3 runs to 15 residues. In germline, CDR1 is MNHEY, CDR2 SVGAGI. Trimming took 6 bases from V and 7 from J, leaving 21 bases between them. The DNA for the CDR3 is TGTGCCAGCAGGGTTAGGGGGGGGGCTGGTACTGGCTACACCTTC. Protein: CASRVRGGAGTGYTF.

This clonotype has at least ten counts. The rearrangement links TRBV30 to TRBJ2-2; TRBD2 might be the D (5 bases). The CDR3 runs to 18 residues. Germline lookup yields CDR1 GTSNPN and CDR2 SVGIG (reference sequence). The ends were cut back, 5 bases at V and 2 bases at J, with 24 bases in the middle. The CDR3 DNA sequence: TGTGCCTGGTCACTCCGCGCGGTGCTAGCCGATAACACCGGGGAGCTGTTTTTT. Amino acid sequence: CAWSLRAVLADNTGELFF.

V is TRBV24-1 and J is TRBJ2-7, with D possibly being TRBD2 (5 bases). V was pared by 4 bases and J by 7 bases, with 19 bases between. CDR1 is KGHDR, CDR2 SFDVKD, per germline. The CDR3 length is 15 residues. This chain's CDR3 is CATSELLRGRNEQYF. CDR3 DNA: TGTGCCACCAGTGAGTTGCTCCGGGGAAGGAATGAGCAGTACTTC.

The V and J genes are TRBV12-3 or TRBV12-4 and TRBJ2-2, with 12 bases that match TRBD2. The junction had 6 bases not matched to a gene; V was cut back by 6 bases and J by 7 bases. This CDR3 region has 15 residues. CDR3 residues: CASSPSGGAVGELFF. In nucleotides, the CDR3 is TGTGCCAGCAGCCCTAGCGGGGGGGCGGTCGGGGAGCTGTTTTTT.

This clonotype was picked up many times. The chain employs TRBV20-1 and TRBJ2-7; D perhaps matches TRBD2 (6 bases). CDR1 and CDR2 from the germline V gene are DFQATT and SNEGSKA (reference sequence). V was pared by 0 bases and J by 0 bases, with 9 bases between. This CDR3 has 14 amino acids. The CDR3 reads CSARDSGSSYEQYF. CDR3 in DNA: TGCAGTGCTAGAGACTCCGGGAGCTCCTACGAGCAGTACTTC.

Comments on this clonotype: One junction end does not reproduce the germline sequence, and a read error may be involved. The V and J genes are TRBV3-1 and TRBJ2-5; tentative D call: TRBD2 (6 bases). The CDR3 is made up of 12 amino acids. In germline, CDR1 is LGHDT, CDR2 YNNKEL (reference sequence). The CDR3 loop is CASSQGGETQDF. The CDR3 DNA sequence: TGTGCCAGCAGCCAAGGGGGGGAGACCCAGGACTTC.

This clonotype has only a few counts. V and J are TRBV10-3 and TRBJ2-1; 7 bases are a match to TRBD1. Germline CDR1 and CDR2: ENHRY and SYGVKD. V was pared by 6 bases and J by 6 bases, with 8 bases of the junction left unmatched. This CDR3 contains 14 residues. The CDR3 here is CAIRDSSGGNEQFF. CDR3 bases: TGTGCCATCAGGGACAGTTCAGGGGGCAATGAGCAGTTCTTC.

The chain couples TRBV24-1 to TRBJ1-2, with a weak D call TRBD1 (5 bases). V was trimmed by 2 bases and J by 1 base, leaving 10 bases between them. CDR1 KGHDR and CDR2 SFDVKD come from the germline V gene. This CDR3 spans 15 amino acids. CDR3 in amino acids: CATSDSRTLNYGYTF. The CDR3 nucleotides are TGTGCCACCAGTGATTCCCGGACACTTAACTATGGCTACACCTTC.

This clonotype was seen at least ten times. The genes are TRBV7-8 and TRBJ2-3, with TRBD1 matching over 7 bases. The CDR3 extends over 17 amino acids. Germline loops: CDR1 SGHVS, CDR2 FQNEAQ. J was trimmed by 2 bases and V by 3 bases; bases with no gene match: 11. The DNA of the CDR3 is TGTGCCAGCAGCTTTCGCATGAGACAGGGAATCACAGATACGCAGTATTTT. Amino acids: CASSFRMRQGITDTQYF.

About this clonotype: Being one base from a much bigger clone, this may be a read error. The chain is built from TRBV30 and TRBJ2-1; TRBD1 matches at 10 bases. The length of the CDR3 is 14 residues. Germline lookup yields CDR1 GTSNPN and CDR2 SVGIG (reference sequence). CDR3 nucleotides: TGTGTCTGGATTACGGGGACAGGGGTCAATGAGCAGTTCTTC. Its protein is CVWITGTGVNEQFF.

V is TRBV20-1 and J is TRBJ2-6, with no clear D. There are 15 residues in the CDR3. V lost 1 base and J 0 bases, leaving 7 bases between the germline ends. Germline-derived CDR1 and CDR2 are DFQATT and SNEGSKA (reference sequence). CDR3 amino acids: CSARGLFSGANVLTF. CDR3 coding DNA: TGCAGTGCTAGAGGCCTCTTCTCTGGGGCCAACGTCCTGACTTTC.